The rows below give T cell receptor beta chains drawn from one sample of a study of cytomegalovirus exposure and HLA in healthy donors. The assay was immunoSEQ multiplex PCR, and TCRdb's table has in-frame clones only and misses some. This sample has 90,000 to 150,000 clones; about 87% occur once, and the top ten carry 1.5% to 2%. Sequenced: PBMCs. The receptors originated from a man aged 18 to 29 in good health and CMV-seronegative. The CDR3 runs from the conserved cysteine through the conserved F or W. D genes are given only for firm matches. For some rows the clone size is stated as once, few or many, or as a class when expanded; others skip it.

TRBJ1-1 TRBV6-6 few NA TGTGCCAGCAGTTACACCGGGGATCACACTGAAGCTTTCTTT CASSYTGDHTEAFF
TRBJ1-6 TRBV27 NA NA TGTGCCAGCAGTCCCCGGGGGGTGAGGGGGATAAATAATTCACCCCTCCACTTT CASSPRGVRGINNSPLHF
TRBJ2-1 TRBV11-2 NA TRBD2 TGTGCCAGCAGCTTAGATCGGGTTAGCGGGAGGGTCTACAATGAGCAGTTCTTC CASSLDRVSGRVYNEQFF
TRBJ2-3 TRBV11-3 NA TRBD2 TGTGCCAGCAGCCACCAGTTAGCGGGCTTAACCGGTACGCAGTATTTT CASSHQLAGLTGTQYF
TRBJ1-1 TRBV28 once NA TGTGCCAGCAGTGTTGGCAGGGTGGTAAACACTGAAGCTTTCTTT CASSVGRVVNTEAFF
TRBJ2-1 TRBV19 NA TRBD2 TGTGCCAGTAGTATAGATTTCGGGGGAGGGGTAATGAAGCAGTTCTTC CASSIDFGGGVMKQFF
TRBJ2-1 TRBV2 NA NA TGTGCCAGCAGTGAAGTGGGGACAAGCCATGAGCAGTTCTTC CASSEVGTSHEQFF
TRBJ1-1 TRBV28 NA TRBD1 TGTGCCACCGACAGGGGGGAGAACACTGAAGCTTTCTTT CATDRGENTEAFF
TRBJ2-1 TRBV7-8 NA TRBD1 TGTGCCAGCAGCTCCGGGACAGTGAATGAGCAGTTCTTC CASSSGTVNEQFF
TRBJ2-2 TRBV7-2 once TRBD2 TGTGCCAGCAACCCAACCGGACTAGCGGCGACCGGGGAGCTGTTTTTT CASNPTGLAATGELFF
TRBJ1-1 TRBV5-4 NA NA TGTGCCAGCAGCTTCGGGACTCACACTGAAGCTTTCTTT CASSFGTHTEAFF
TRBJ1-5 TRBV28 NA NA TGTGCCAGCAGTTTAGAGGGGGATGACAATCAGCCCCAGCATTTT CASSLEGDDNQPQHF
TRBJ1-5 TRBV2 NA NA TGTGCCAGCAGTGAAGCGCTTCCCGGGGGGAATCAGCCCCAGCATTTT CASSEALPGGNQPQHF